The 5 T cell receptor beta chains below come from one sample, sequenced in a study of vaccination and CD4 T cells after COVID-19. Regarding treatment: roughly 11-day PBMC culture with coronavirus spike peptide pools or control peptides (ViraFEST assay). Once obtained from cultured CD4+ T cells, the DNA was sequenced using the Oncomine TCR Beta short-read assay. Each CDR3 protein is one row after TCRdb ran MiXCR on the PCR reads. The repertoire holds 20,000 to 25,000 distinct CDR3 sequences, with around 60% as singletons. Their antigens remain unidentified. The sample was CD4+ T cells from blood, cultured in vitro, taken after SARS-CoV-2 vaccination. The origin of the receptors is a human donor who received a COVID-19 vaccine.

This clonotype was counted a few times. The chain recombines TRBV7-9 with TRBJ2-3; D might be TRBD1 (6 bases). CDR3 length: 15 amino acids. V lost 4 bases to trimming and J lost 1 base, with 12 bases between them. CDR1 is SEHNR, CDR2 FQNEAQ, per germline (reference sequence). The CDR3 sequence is CASSSAGAGTDTQYF. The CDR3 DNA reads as TGTGCCAGCAGCTCAGCAGGGGCCGGCACAGATACGCAGTATTTT.

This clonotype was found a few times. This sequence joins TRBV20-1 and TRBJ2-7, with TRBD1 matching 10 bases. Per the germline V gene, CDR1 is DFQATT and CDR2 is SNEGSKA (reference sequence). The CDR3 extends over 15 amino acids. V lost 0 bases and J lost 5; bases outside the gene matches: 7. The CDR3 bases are TGCAGTGCTAGAGATCCCCGACAGGGGGCTGACGAGCAGTACTTC. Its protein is CSARDPRQGADEQYF.

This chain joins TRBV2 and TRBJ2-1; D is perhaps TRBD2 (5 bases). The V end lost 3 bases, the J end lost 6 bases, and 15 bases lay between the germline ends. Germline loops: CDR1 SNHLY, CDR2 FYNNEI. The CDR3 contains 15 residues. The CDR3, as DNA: TGTGCCAGCAGTGACATGCATGAGGGCCTCAATGAGCAGTTCTTC. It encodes CASSDMHEGLNEQFF.

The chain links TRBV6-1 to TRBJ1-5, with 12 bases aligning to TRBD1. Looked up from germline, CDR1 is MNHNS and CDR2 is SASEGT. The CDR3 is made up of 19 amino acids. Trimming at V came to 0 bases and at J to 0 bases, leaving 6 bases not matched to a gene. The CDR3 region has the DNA TGTGCCAGCAGTGAAGCTACGGGACAGGGGGCGGGTAGCAATCAGCCCCAGCATTTT. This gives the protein CASSEATGQGAGSNQPQHF.

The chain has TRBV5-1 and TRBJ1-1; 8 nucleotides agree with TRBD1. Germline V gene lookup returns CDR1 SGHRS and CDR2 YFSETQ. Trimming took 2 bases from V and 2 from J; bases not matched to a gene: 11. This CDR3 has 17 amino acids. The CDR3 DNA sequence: TGCGCCAGCAGCTTCTCTTTATACAGGGGGGTCAACACTGAAGCTTTCTTT. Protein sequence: CASSFSLYRGVNTEAFF.